A single T cell receptor beta chain is shown here with its context. Its specificity is not known. This sample is drawn from a study of T cell repertoires in cytomegalovirus infection. A single record per CDR3 protein comes from TCRdb applying MiXCR to the reads. The profile shows around 770,000 distinct CDR3 sequences, about 29% of them singletons. Trimming took 4 bases from V and 1 from J, leaving 26 bases between them. The CDR3 is 19 residues long. Germline CDR1 and CDR2: SGHDT and YYEEEE. This sample comprised cultured CD8+ T cells from PBMCs, obtained from culture after CMV antigen stimulation. The receptor's source is a human donor in good health (CMV status not recorded). Some clones in this sample may be carry-over from other donors' samples. The V and J genes are TRBV5-6 and TRBJ2-5; D gene unclear. Written as DNA, the CDR3 is TGTGCCAGCAGCCCGACGCTTGAGAGTCATTTGGCAGCCCAAGAGACCCAGTACTTC. Translated: CASSPTLESHLAAQETQYF.